What follows are 29 T cell receptor beta chains derived from one specimen sequenced in a study of cytomegalovirus exposure and HLA in healthy donors. With 60 Vbeta and 13 Jbeta primers, the PCR was carried out. Sequenced by immunoSEQ multiplex PCR; TCRdb stores in-frame clones only, minus some. The sample shows about 76,000 clones, roughly 85% of them seen only once. Source material: PBMCs. These receptors all stem from a man aged 30 to 39 in good health and CMV-seronegative.

J is TRBJ1-2 and V is TRBV7-9, with unresolved D. V was pared by 6 bases and J by 3 bases, with 5 bases between. The CDR3 length is 11 residues. The germline V gene has CDR1 SEHNR and CDR2 FQNEAQ (reference sequence). CDR3 sequence: CASRGYYGYTF. The CDR3 DNA follows: TGTGCCAGCAGGGGCTACTATGGCTACACCTTC.

V usage is TRBV27 and J usage is TRBJ1-6; tentative D call: TRBD1 (5 bases). Trimming took off 5 bases at V and 6 bases at J, with 14 bases between the two ends. This CDR3 contains 15 residues. The germline CDR1 and CDR2 sequences are MNHEY and SMNVEV (reference sequence). CDR3 region: CASSGGSSRNSPLHF. CDR3 DNA: TGTGCCAGCAGTGGGGGGTCCTCTCGTAATTCACCCCTCCACTTT.

The J gene is TRBJ1-1, the V gene TRBV9; no clear D gene. In germline, CDR1 is SGDLS, CDR2 YYNGEE. Trimming shortened V by 0 bases and J by 8 bases, and 20 bases separated the two germline ends. The length of the CDR3 is 16 residues. The CDR3 region is CASSVAGDTPPTEAFF. In nucleotides, the CDR3 is TGTGCCAGCAGCGTAGCCGGAGATACCCCCCCGACCGAAGCTTTCTTT.

The rearrangement links TRBV2 to TRBJ2-7, with D possibly matching TRBD2 (5 bases). In germline, CDR1 is SNHLY, CDR2 FYNNEI. Trimming shortened V by 6 bases and J by 5 bases, and 14 bases separated the two germline ends. CDR3 length: 13 residues. The DNA of the CDR3 is TGTGCCAGCAGCGGAGGTTTGATAGACGAGCAGTACTTC. This translates into CASSGGLIDEQYF.

The rearrangement joins TRBV2 to TRBJ2-6; D uncertain. The CDR3 covers 14 residues. Germline CDR1 and CDR2: SNHLY and FYNNEI. The V end lost 5 bases, the J end lost 1 base, and 6 bases lay between the germline ends. The CDR3 DNA sequence: TGTGCCAGCAGTCTCCGGTCTGGGGCCAACGTCCTGACTTTC. Its translation is CASSLRSGANVLTF.

V is TRBV18 and J is TRBJ2-3; possibly TRBD1 for D (5 bases). CDR3 length equals 13 residues. Trimming cost V 4 bases and J 5 bases, with 10 bases left between them. Germline CDR1 reads KGHSH; CDR2 reads LQKENI. As DNA, the CDR3 is TGTGCCAGCTCACTCCAGGGAAAAGATACGCAGTATTTT. Protein product: CASSLQGKDTQYF.

This clone was detected only a few times. V and J are TRBV6-4 and TRBJ2-2, with D perhaps matching TRBD1 (6 bases). Trimming shortened V by 5 bases and J by 3 bases, and 7 bases separated the two germline ends. CDR1 and CDR2 (germline): MRHNA, SNTAGT. CDR3 length equals 13 residues. CDR3 region: CASSNRDTGELFF. CDR3 bases: TGTGCCAGCAGTAACAGGGACACCGGGGAGCTGTTTTTT.

The rearrangement joins TRBV29-1 to TRBJ1-1; 7 nucleotides match TRBD1. Germline CDR1 is SQVTM and CDR2 is ANQGSEA. The length of the CDR3 is 12 residues. Germline trimming cut 7 bases from V and 3 bases from J; bases unmatched to any gene: 5. In DNA form, the CDR3 reads TGCAGCGGGAGGGACAGAGACACTGAAGCTTTCTTT. This codes for CSGRDRDTEAFF.

J is TRBJ1-5 and V is TRBV6-1, with a possible D match to TRBD1 (6 bases). This CDR3 region has 15 residues. V was shortened by 3 bases and J by 1 base, with 10 bases between the two germline ends. The germline V gene has CDR1 MNHNS and CDR2 SASEGT. The CDR3 bases are TGTGCCAGCAGTGACAACAGGGCAAGCAATCAGCCCCAGCATTTT. This gives the protein CASSDNRASNQPQHF.

This clone occurred a few times. The V gene is TRBV28, the J gene TRBJ2-7, with D tentatively TRBD2 (5 bases). This CDR3 has 14 residues. Germline CDR1 and CDR2: MDHEN and SYDVKM. Trimming removed 4 bases from V and 2 bases from J, with 12 bases in between. The CDR3, as DNA: TGTGCCAGCAGTTCCGGGGAATTTCCCTACGAGCAGTACTTC. This codes for CASSSGEFPYEQYF.

The V and J genes are TRBV6-1 and TRBJ1-6; possible D gene TRBD1, 5 bases. V was shortened by 4 bases and J by 10 bases, with 14 bases between the two germline ends. The CDR3 loop spans 14 amino acids. The V gene's germline CDR1 is MNHNS and CDR2 SASEGT. The CDR3 nucleotides read TGTGCCAGCAGTGTACGGCGGGGGGACTCACCCCTCCACTTT. This codes for CASSVRRGDSPLHF.

The chain recombines TRBV27 with TRBJ1-5; TRBD1 might be the D (6 bases). Per the germline V gene, CDR1 is MNHEY and CDR2 is SMNVEV (reference sequence). The CDR3 is made up of 14 amino acids. V was trimmed by 5 bases and J by 5 bases, leaving 13 bases between them. Here the CDR3 reads CASSIQGGDQPQHF. For the CDR3, the DNA is TGTGCCAGCAGTATACAGGGTGGGGATCAGCCCCAGCATTTT.

The chain combines TRBV19 with TRBJ2-3; 8 bases align to TRBD1. CDR3 length: 15 amino acids. Germline values: CDR1 LNHDA, CDR2 SQIVND (reference sequence). Trimming at V came to 10 bases and at J to 0 bases, leaving 9 bases not matched to a gene. The chain's CDR3 is CATGRGPTSTDTQYF. In nucleotides, the CDR3 is TGTGCCACCGGCAGGGGGCCGACTAGCACAGATACGCAGTATTTT.

The chain combines TRBV7-8 with TRBJ2-7; possible D gene TRBD1, 5 bases. The V gene lost 3 bases and the J gene lost 4 bases, with 7 bases spanning the gap. Germline V gene sequence: CDR1 SGHVS, CDR2 FQNEAQ. The CDR3 totals 12 residues. The CDR3: CASSFRQYEQYF. The CDR3 bases are TGTGCCAGCAGCTTTCGACAGTACGAGCAGTACTTC.

The genes are TRBV6-5 and TRBJ1-6, with 8 nucleotides matching TRBD1. Germline V CDR1 and CDR2: MNHEY, SVGAGI. This CDR3 is 14 amino acids long. J lost 7 bases, V lost 4 bases, and 3 bases had no gene match. The CDR3 spells CASSSGDRNSPLHF. CDR3 coding DNA: TGTGCCAGCAGTTCTGGGGACAGGAATTCACCCCTCCACTTT.

This sequence joins TRBV4-2 and TRBJ1-1; no clear D gene. The CDR3 is 11 residues long. V was shortened by 5 bases and J by 5 bases, with 6 bases between the two germline ends. CDR1 LGHNA and CDR2 YNFKEQ come from the germline V gene. The CDR3 region has the DNA TGTGCCAGCAGCTCTAATACTGAAGCTTTCTTT. It encodes CASSSNTEAFF.

A single count supports this clone. V usage is TRBV4-3 and J usage is TRBJ2-5; possibly TRBD2 for D (6 bases). Germline V CDR1 and CDR2: LGHNA, YSLEER. Trimming cost V 0 bases and J 6 bases, with 14 bases left between them. CDR3 size: 15 residues. The CDR3 region is CASSQEYVGGQTQYF. The CDR3 nucleotides read TGCGCCAGCAGCCAAGAATATGTTGGAGGGCAGACCCAGTACTTC.

The rearrangement links TRBV27 to TRBJ1-6; TRBD1 agrees at 7 bases. Trimming cost V 6 bases and J 17 bases; bases outside gene matches: 16. This CDR3 spans 14 amino acids. CDR1 and CDR2 from the germline V gene are MNHEY and SMNVEV (reference sequence). The CDR3 coding sequence is TGTGCCAGCAGACCACAGGGGAGCCGCGTCACCGTCCACTTT. Protein: CASRPQGSRVTVHF.

The chain joins TRBV18 to TRBJ1-1; TRBD1 matches 7 bases. The CDR3 spans 13 residues. J gave up 5 bases and V 5 bases, and 5 bases lay outside the gene matches. The germline gives CDR1 KGHSH, CDR2 LQKENI. In DNA, the CDR3 is TGTGCCAGCTCAACAATGGACAGGACTGAAGCTTTCTTT. It yields the protein CASSTMDRTEAFF.

The rearrangement uses TRBV6-1 and TRBJ1-6; no reliable D call. CDR3 length: 15 residues. Trimming left V 2 bases short and J 7 bases short, with 12 bases between. Germline assignment: CDR1 MNHNS and CDR2 SASEGT. The CDR3 coding sequence is TGTGCCAGCAGTGAATTGCGAGGGCGGAATTCACCCCTCCACTTT. Residues: CASSELRGRNSPLHF.

This chain connects TRBV19 to TRBJ2-2; the D gene is possibly TRBD2 (6 bases). Per the germline V gene, CDR1 is LNHDA and CDR2 is SQIVND (reference sequence). The CDR3 covers 14 residues. The V end was cut by 11 bases, the J end by 3 bases, with 16 bases between. The CDR3 spells CASSHGGYTGELFF. The DNA of the CDR3 is TGTGCCTCCTCCCACGGGGGTTACACCGGGGAGCTGTTTTTT.

CDR3 sequence reads: CASSQAGLYNEQFF. The CDR3 DNA reads as TGTGCCAGCAGCCAAGCGGGACTCTACAATGAGCAGTTCTTC. The rearrangement uses TRBV4-2 and TRBJ2-1, with TRBD2 as a possible D gene (6 bases). V lost 1 base to trimming and J lost 3 bases, with 7 bases between them. From germline, CDR1 is LGHNA and CDR2 YNFKEQ. The CDR3 loop spans 14 amino acids.

The chain recombines TRBV29-1 with TRBJ2-5; 11 positions match TRBD2. The assigned J gene may be wrong: the sequence end matches TRBJ2-7 better. The germline V gene encodes CDR1 SQVTM and CDR2 ANQGSEA. This CDR3 is 14 amino acids long. This CDR3 is CSVAGLAETYEQYF. The CDR3 nucleotides are TGCAGCGTTGCGGGACTAGCGGAAACCTACGAGCAGTACTTC.

About this clone: A junction end diverges from the germline sequence, so it may reflect a read error. The rearrangement joins TRBV4-2 to TRBJ2-6, with TRBD2 identical over 12 bases. Germline CDR1 reads LGHNA; CDR2 reads YNFKEQ. The CDR3 sequence is 16 residues long. The CDR3 nucleotides are TGTGCCCGCAGCCCGACTAGCGGGGGTGGGGCCAACGTCCTGACTTTC. Its protein product is CARSPTSGGGANVLTF.

The chain recombines TRBV5-5 with TRBJ2-2, with D possibly matching TRBD2 (6 bases). Trimming removed 0 bases at V and 1 base at J, with 10 bases between. This CDR3 contains 16 residues. CDR1 is SGHKS and CDR2 is YYEKEE in the germline V gene (reference sequence). CDR3 amino acids: CASSLEEGRNTGELFF. The CDR3 DNA is TGTGCCAGCAGCTTGGAGGAGGGAAGGAACACCGGGGAGCTGTTTTTT.

V and J are TRBV7-2 and TRBJ2-2; the D gene is possibly TRBD2 (7 bases). V lost 5 bases to trimming and J lost 7 bases, with 14 bases between them. Germline CDR1 and CDR2: SGHTA and FQGNSA. This CDR3 is built from 14 residues. The CDR3 DNA reads as TGTGCCAGCAGCCGCGGGGGCCTGGACGGGGAGCTGTTTTTT. Protein: CASSRGGLDGELFF.

The CDR3 DNA follows: TGCGCCAGCAGCTTGGGTTACCTTTCCGGGACAGGGGCAAAGGGTTTAGCGACCCAGTACTTC. Translation: CASSLGYLSGTGAKGLATQYF. V and J are TRBV5-1 and TRBJ2-5; 10 nucleotides match TRBD1. Germline-derived CDR1 and CDR2 are SGHRS and YFSETQ. The J segment lost 7 bases and the V segment lost 0 bases, leaving 24 bases of the junction unmatched. There are 21 residues in the CDR3.

This sequence joins TRBV7-9 and TRBJ1-2, with D maybe TRBD1 (5 bases). Between the trimmed V and J ends, which lost 2 bases and 4 bases, there was a span of 11 bases. The CDR3 runs to 14 residues. Per the germline V gene, CDR1 is SEHNR and CDR2 is FQNEAQ (reference sequence). CDR3 sequence: CASSLTGQRYGYTF. DNA of the CDR3: TGTGCCAGCAGCTTAACTGGACAACGCTATGGCTACACCTTC.

The genes are TRBV6-5 and TRBJ2-7; TRBD2 matches at 12 bases. In germline, CDR1 is MNHEY, CDR2 SVGAGI. Trimming cost V 5 bases and J 7 bases; bases outside gene matches: 3. This CDR3 has 13 amino acids. The DNA of the CDR3 is TGTGCCAGCAGTGAGCTAGCGGGAGGGGAGCAGTACTTC. Its translation is CASSELAGGEQYF.